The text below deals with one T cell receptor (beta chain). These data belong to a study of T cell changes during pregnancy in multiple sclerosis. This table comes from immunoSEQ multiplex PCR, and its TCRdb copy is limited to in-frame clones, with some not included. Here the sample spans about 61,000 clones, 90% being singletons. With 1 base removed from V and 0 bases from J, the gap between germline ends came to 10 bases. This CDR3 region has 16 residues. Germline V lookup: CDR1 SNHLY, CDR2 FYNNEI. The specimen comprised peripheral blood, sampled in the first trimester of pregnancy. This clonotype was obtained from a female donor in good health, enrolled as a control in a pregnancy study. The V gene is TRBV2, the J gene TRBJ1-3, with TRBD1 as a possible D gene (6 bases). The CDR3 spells CASSEGGGRSGNTIYF. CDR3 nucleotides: TGTGCCAGCAGTGAAGGTGGGGGCCGCTCTGGAAACACCATATATTTT.